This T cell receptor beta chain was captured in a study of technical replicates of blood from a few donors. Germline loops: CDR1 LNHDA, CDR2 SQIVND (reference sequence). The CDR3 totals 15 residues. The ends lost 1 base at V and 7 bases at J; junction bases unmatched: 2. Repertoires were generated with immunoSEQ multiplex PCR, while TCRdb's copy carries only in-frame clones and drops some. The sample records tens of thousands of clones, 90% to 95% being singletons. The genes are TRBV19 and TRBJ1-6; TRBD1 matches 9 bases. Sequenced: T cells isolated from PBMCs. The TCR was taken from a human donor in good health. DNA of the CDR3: TGTGCCAGTAGTATAGGGGACAGGGTAAATTCACCCCTCCACTTT. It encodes CASSIGDRVNSPLHF.